This T cell receptor beta chain was captured by sequencing in a study of cytomegalovirus exposure and HLA in healthy donors. Study-wide results and caveats: TCR beta chains numbering more than 150 were designated cytomegalovirus-associated. Within the 95 to 150 validation repertoires, first-cohort TCR clusters tended to co-occur, according to a later analysis. Usually a TCR sequence was rare, but some public TCRs were found in many donors.

The donors were members of the validation cohort, which comprised 120 subjects and was separate from the first cohort of 666 subjects. Trimming took off 0 bases at V and 7 bases at J, with 13 bases between the two ends. Germline values: CDR1 MNHEY, CDR2 SVGAGI. There are 15 residues in the CDR3. Of note for this clone: Its antigen is undetermined.

Measured with immunoSEQ multiplex PCR; TCRdb has only the in-frame clones, and not every one. The sample holds about 130,000 clones, 89% seen once. The sequencing sample was made of PBMCs. The TCR sequence derives from a young woman in good health and CMV-seronegative. This sequence joins TRBV6-5 and TRBJ1-5; weak D call: TRBD1 (5 bases). The CDR3 coding sequence is TGTGCCAGCAGTTACTCGGCGGGGGGTGACCAGCCCCAGCATTTT. Encoded protein: CASSYSAGGDQPQHF.